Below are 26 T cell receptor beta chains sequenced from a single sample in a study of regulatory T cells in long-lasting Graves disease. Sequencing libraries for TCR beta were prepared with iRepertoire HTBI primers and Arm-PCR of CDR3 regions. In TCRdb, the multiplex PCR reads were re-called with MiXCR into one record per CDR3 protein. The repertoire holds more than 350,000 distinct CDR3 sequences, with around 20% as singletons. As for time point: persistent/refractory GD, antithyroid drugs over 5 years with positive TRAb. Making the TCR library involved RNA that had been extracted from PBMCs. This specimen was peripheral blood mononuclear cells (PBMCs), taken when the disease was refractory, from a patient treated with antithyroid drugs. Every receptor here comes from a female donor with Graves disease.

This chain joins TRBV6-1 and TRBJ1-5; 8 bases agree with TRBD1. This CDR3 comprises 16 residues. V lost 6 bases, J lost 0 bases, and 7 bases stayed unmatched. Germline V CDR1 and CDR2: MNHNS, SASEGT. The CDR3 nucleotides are TGTGCCAGCAGACCCCAGGGGGCTGGTAGCAATCAGCCCCAGCATTTT. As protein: CASRPQGAGSNQPQHF.

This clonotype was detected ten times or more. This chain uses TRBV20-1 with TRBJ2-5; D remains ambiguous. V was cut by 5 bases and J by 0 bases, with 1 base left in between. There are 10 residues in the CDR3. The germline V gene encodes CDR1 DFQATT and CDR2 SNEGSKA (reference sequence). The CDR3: CSAHQETQYF. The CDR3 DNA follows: TGCAGTGCTCACCAAGAGACCCAGTACTTC.

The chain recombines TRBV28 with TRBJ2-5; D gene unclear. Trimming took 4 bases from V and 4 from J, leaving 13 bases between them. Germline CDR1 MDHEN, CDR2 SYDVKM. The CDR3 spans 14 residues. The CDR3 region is CASSYSTLAETQYF. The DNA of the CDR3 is TGTGCCAGCAGTTACTCGACCCTCGCAGAGACCCAGTACTTC.

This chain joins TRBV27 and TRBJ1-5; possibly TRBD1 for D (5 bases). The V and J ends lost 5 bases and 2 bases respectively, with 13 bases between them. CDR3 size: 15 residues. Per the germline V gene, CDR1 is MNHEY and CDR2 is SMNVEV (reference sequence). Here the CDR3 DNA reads TGTGCCAGCAGTCAGGGCTTGTTCGGCAATCAGCCCCAGCATTTT. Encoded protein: CASSQGLFGNQPQHF.

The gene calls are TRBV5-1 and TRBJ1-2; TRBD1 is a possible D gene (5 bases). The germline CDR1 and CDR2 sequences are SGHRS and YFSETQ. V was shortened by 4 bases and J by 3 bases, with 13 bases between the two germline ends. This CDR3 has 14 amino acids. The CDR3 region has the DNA TGCGCCAGCAGCAAAAGACAGAGAGACTATGGCTACACCTTC. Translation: CASSKRQRDYGYTF.

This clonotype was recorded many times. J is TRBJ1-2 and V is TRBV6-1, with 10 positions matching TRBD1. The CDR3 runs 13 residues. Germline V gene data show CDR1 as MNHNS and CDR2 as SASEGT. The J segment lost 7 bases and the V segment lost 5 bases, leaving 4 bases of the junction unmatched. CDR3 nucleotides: TGTGCCAGCAGTAGAGGACAGGGGGTTGGCTACACCTTC. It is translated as CASSRGQGVGYTF.

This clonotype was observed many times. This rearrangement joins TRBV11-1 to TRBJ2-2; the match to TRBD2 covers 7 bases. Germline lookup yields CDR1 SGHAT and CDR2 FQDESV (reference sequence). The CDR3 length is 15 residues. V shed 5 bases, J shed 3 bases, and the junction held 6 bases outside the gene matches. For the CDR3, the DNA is TGTGCCAGCAGCCGGGGAGGGGAGCACACCGGGGAGCTGTTTTTT. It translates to CASSRGGEHTGELFF.

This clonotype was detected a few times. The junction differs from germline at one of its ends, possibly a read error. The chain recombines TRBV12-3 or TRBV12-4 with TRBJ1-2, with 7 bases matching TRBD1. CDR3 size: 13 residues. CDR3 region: CASRAGTDDGCTF. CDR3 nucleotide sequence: TGTGCCAGCAGAGCCGGGACAGACGATGGCTGCACCTTC.

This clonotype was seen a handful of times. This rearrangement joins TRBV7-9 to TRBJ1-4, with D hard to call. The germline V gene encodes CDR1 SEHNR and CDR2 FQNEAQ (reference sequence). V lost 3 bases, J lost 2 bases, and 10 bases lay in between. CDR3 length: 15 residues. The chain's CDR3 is CASSFLGQTNEKLFF. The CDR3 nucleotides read TGTGCCAGCAGCTTCCTCGGCCAGACTAATGAAAAACTGTTTTTT.

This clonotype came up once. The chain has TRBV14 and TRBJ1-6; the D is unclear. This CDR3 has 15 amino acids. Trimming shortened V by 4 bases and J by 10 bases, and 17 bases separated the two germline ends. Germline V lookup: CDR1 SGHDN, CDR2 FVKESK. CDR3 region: CASSLQGPWVSPLHF. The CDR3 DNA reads TGTGCCAGCAGCCTACAAGGTCCATGGGTCTCACCCCTCCACTTT.

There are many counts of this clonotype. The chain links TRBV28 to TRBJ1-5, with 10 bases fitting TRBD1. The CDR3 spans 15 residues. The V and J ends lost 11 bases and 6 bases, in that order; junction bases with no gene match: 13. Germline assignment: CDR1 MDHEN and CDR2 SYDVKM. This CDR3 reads CAPWTGGDPGQPQHF. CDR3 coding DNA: TGTGCCCCTTGGACAGGGGGAGATCCGGGTCAGCCCCAGCATTTT. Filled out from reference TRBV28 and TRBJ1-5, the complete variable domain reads DVKVTQSSRYLVKRTGEKVFLECVQDMDHENMFWYRQDPGLGLRLIYFSYDVKMKEKGDIPEGYSVSREKKERFSLILESASTNQTSMYLCAPWTGGDPGQPQHFGDGTRLSIL.

The CDR3 region has the DNA TGTGCCAGCAGCCCCCCGCGGGGGGGTAGCGGGAGGGCCTTGGGATCCTACAATGAGCAGTTCTTC. As protein: CASSPPRGGSGRALGSYNEQFF. The genes are TRBV7-2 and TRBJ2-7; 11 bases fit TRBD2. The J call could be wrong; TRBJ2-1 is a better fit for the DNA end. CDR3 length: 22 amino acids. From germline, CDR1 is SGHTA and CDR2 FQGNSA.

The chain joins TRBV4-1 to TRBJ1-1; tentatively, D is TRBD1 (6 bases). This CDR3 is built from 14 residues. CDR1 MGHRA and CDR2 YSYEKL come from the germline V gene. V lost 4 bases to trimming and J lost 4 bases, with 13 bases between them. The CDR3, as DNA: TGCGCCAGCAGCCTCGGACAGTCGATCACTGAAGCTTTCTTT. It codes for CASSLGQSITEAFF.

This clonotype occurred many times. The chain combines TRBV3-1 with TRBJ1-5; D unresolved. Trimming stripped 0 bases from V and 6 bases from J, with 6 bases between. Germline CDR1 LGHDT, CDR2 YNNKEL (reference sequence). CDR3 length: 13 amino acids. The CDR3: CASSQDWGQPQHF. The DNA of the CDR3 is TGTGCCAGCAGCCAAGATTGGGGTCAGCCCCAGCATTTT. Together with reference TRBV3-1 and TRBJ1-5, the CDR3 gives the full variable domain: DTAVSQTPKYLVTQMGNDKSIKCEQNLGHDTMYWYKQDSKKFLKIMFSYNNKELIINETVPNRFSPKSPDKAHLNLHINSLELGDSAVYFCASSQDWGQPQHFGDGTRLSIL.

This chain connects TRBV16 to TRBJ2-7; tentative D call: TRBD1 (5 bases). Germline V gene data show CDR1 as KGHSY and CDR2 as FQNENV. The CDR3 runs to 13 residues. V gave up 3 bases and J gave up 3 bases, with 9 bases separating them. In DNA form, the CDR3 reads TGTGCCAGCAGCCAGAGCAGGGACTACGAGCAGTACTTC. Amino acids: CASSQSRDYEQYF.

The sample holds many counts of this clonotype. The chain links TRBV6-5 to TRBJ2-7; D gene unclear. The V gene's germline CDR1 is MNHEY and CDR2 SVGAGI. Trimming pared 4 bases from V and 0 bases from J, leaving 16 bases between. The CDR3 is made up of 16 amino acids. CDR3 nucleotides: TGTGCCAGCAGTTCGACGGCGACGGCGGTCTCCTACGAGCAGTACTTC. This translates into CASSSTATAVSYEQYF.

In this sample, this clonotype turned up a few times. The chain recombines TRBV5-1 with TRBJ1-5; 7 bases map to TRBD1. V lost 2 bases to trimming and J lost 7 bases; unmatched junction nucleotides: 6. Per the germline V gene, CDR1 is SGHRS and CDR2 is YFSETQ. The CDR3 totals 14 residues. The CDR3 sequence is CASSFAGGGQPQHF. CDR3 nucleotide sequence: TGCGCCAGCAGCTTCGCAGGGGGTGGCCAGCCCCAGCATTTT.

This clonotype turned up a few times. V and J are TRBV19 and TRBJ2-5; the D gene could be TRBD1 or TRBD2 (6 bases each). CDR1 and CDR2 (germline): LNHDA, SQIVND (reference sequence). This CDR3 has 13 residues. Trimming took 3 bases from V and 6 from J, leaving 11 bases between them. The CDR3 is CASSIEGGKTQYF. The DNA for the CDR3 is TGTGCCAGTAGTATCGAAGGGGGGAAGACCCAGTACTTC.

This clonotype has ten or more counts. CDR3 amino acids: CASSQQGYGYTF. The CDR3 region has the DNA TGTGCCAGCAGCCAACAAGGGTATGGCTACACCTTC. The J gene is TRBJ1-2, the V gene TRBV14, with D hard to call. V was pared by 2 bases and J by 5 bases, with 6 bases between. The CDR3 has 12 residues. Germline-derived CDR1 and CDR2 are SGHDN and FVKESK.

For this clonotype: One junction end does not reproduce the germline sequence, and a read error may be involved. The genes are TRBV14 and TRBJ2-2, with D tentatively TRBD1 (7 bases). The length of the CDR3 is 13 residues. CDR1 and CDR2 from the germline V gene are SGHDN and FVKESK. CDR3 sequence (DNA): TGTGCCAGCACTGACAGGGTCTCCGGGGGGCTGTTTTTT. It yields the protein CASTDRVSGGLFF.

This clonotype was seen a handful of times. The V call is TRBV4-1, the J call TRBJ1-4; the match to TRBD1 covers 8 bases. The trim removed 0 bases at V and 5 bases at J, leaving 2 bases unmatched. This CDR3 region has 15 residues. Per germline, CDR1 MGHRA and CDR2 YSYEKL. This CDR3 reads CASSQDGTGNEKLFF. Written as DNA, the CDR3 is TGCGCCAGCAGCCAAGATGGGACAGGAAATGAAAAACTGTTTTTT.

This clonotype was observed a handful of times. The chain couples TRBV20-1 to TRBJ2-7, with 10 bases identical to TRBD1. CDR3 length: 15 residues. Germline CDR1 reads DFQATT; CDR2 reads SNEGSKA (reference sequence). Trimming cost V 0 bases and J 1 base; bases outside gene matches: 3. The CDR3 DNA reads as TGCAGTGCTAGAGATCGGGGACAGGGGTCCTACGAGCAGTACTTC. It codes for CSARDRGQGSYEQYF.

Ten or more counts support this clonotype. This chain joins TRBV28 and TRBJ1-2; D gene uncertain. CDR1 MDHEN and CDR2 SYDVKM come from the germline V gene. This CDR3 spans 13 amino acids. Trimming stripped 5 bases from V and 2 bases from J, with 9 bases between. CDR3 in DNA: TGTGCCAGCAGTGCGGACGGGAACTATGGCTACACCTTC. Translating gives CASSADGNYGYTF.

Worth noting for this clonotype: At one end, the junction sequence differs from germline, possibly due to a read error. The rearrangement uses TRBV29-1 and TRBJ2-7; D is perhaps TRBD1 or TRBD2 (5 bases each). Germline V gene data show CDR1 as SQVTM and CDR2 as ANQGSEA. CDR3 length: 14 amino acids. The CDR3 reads CSVEGGDPADELYF. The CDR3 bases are TGCAGCGTTGAAGGAGGGGACCCCGCGGACGAGCTGTACTTC.

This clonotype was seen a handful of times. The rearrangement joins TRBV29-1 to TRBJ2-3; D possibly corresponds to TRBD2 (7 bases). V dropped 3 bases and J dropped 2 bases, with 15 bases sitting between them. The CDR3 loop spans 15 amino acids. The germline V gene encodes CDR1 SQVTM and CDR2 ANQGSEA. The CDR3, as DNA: TGCAGCGTTGAGAAAGCGGGACATACCACAGATACGCAGTATTTT. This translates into CSVEKAGHTTDTQYF.

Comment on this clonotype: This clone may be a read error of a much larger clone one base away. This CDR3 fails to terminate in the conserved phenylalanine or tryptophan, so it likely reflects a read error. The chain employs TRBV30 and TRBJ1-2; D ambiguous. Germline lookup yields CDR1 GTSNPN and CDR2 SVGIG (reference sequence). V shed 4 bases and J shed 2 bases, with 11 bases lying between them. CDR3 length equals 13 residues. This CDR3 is CAWTARTNYGYTS. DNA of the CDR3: TGTGCCTGGACCGCACGGACCAACTATGGCTACACCTCC.